These 26 T cell receptor beta chains originate from one sample sequenced in a study of shared clonotypes between healthy human individuals. TCRdb's copy holds only in-frame clones and misses some; the assay was immunoSEQ multiplex PCR. The table shows 2 million to 2.5 million clones, with under 97% occurring only once. The sample was naive CD4+ T cells sorted from blood. As to subset: CD45RA+ positively selected. Receptor source: a man aged 18 to 29 in good health.

The chain uses TRBV6-1 and TRBJ1-2; D is unclear. Trimming left V 6 bases short and J 4 bases short, with 12 bases between. Germline V gene sequence: CDR1 MNHNS, CDR2 SASEGT. CDR3 length: 13 residues. The CDR3 here is CASRQPSSYGYTF. The DNA for the CDR3 is TGTGCCAGCAGACAACCTTCTAGCTATGGCTACACCTTC.

The genes are TRBV6-1 and TRBJ2-1; the D is unclear. This CDR3 is 12 amino acids long. CDR1 is MNHNS and CDR2 is SASEGT in the germline V gene. Trimming removed 7 bases from V and 2 bases from J, with 6 bases in between. The CDR3 reads CASTKTYNEQFF. Here the CDR3 DNA reads TGTGCCAGCACAAAAACCTACAATGAGCAGTTCTTC.

V and J are TRBV9 and TRBJ2-2, with 7 bases aligning to TRBD1. Germline-derived CDR1 and CDR2 are SGDLS and YYNGEE. V was clipped by 4 bases and J by 2 bases; unmatched bases: 5. The CDR3 sequence is 15 residues long. DNA of the CDR3: TGTGCCAGCAGCTCTGGACAGGTTAACACCGGGGAGCTGTTTTTT. Translated: CASSSGQVNTGELFF. The complete variable domain, with remaining parts taken from reference TRBV9 and TRBJ2-2, reads DSGVTQTPKHLITATGQRVTLRCSPRSGDLSVYWYQQSLDQGLQFLIQYYNGEERAKGNILERFSAQQFPDLHSELNLSSLELGDSALYFCASSSGQVNTGELFFGEGSRLTVL.

CDR3 amino acids: CASSRDRVADNSPLHF. CDR3 in DNA: TGTGCCAGCTCGCGGGACAGGGTGGCTGATAATTCACCCCTCCACTTT. The V and J genes are TRBV18 and TRBJ1-6; TRBD1 matches 9 bases. V trimming: 6 bases; J trimming: 5 bases; junction bases outside the gene matches: 8. CDR3 length: 16 residues. From germline, CDR1 is KGHSH and CDR2 LQKENI.

The rearrangement joins TRBV5-1 to TRBJ2-7; D uncertain. The CDR3 loop spans 15 amino acids. V dropped 5 bases and J dropped 1 base, with 16 bases sitting between them. The V gene's germline CDR1 is SGHRS and CDR2 YFSETQ. The chain's CDR3 is CASSYGRINSYEQYF. The CDR3 nucleotides read TGCGCCAGCAGTTACGGACGGATCAATTCCTACGAGCAGTACTTC.

This clone was detected only once. V gene TRBV5-8 combines with J gene TRBJ1-6, with unresolved D. Looked up from germline, CDR1 is SGHTS and CDR2 is YDEGEE. Between the trimmed V and J ends, which lost 0 bases and 8 bases, there was a span of 3 bases. The CDR3 consists of 12 residues. As DNA, the CDR3 is TGTGCCAGCAGCTTGGGCTATTCACCCCTCCACTTT. It translates to CASSLGYSPLHF.

J is TRBJ2-7 and V is TRBV29-1; 9 nucleotides line up with TRBD1. Trimming cost V 4 bases and J 3 bases; bases outside gene matches: 10. The CDR3 extends over 15 amino acids. CDR1 is SQVTM and CDR2 is ANQGSEA in the germline V gene. The CDR3 sequence is CSVGAGTGWRYEQYF. The CDR3 coding sequence is TGCAGCGTTGGAGCCGGGACAGGGTGGCGCTACGAGCAGTACTTC.

The rearrangement uses TRBV25-1 and TRBJ1-5; D may be TRBD1 (5 bases). CDR1 is MGHDK, CDR2 SYGVNS, per germline. The CDR3 extends over 11 amino acids. V was trimmed by 3 bases and J by 8 bases, leaving 5 bases between them. The CDR3 is CASSDREPQHF. In nucleotides, the CDR3 is TGTGCCAGCAGTGACAGGGAGCCCCAGCATTTT.

As regards this clone: Other DNA sequences in this specimen translate into the identical CDR3. The chain joins TRBV11-2 to TRBJ2-7; no clear D gene. V shed 2 bases and J shed 3 bases, with 2 bases lying between them. Germline V gives CDR1 SGHAT, CDR2 FQNNGV. This CDR3 comprises 11 residues. CDR3 nucleotide sequence: TGTGCCAGCAGCTTACACTACGAGCAGTACTTC. Protein sequence: CASSLHYEQYF.

The chain joins TRBV2 to TRBJ2-3; D unclear. The germline gives CDR1 SNHLY, CDR2 FYNNEI. CDR3 size: 14 residues. Trimming stripped 4 bases from V and 0 bases from J, with 8 bases between. The CDR3 region is CASSVSSSTDTQYF. Written as DNA, the CDR3 is TGTGCCAGCAGTGTGTCTTCTAGCACAGATACGCAGTATTTT. The complete variable domain, with remaining parts taken from reference TRBV2 and TRBJ2-3, reads EPEVTQTPSHQVTQMGQEVILRCVPISNHLYFYWYRQILGQKVEFLVSFYNNEISEKSEIFDDQFSVERPDGSNFTLKIRSTKLEDSAMYFCASSVSSSTDTQYFGPGTRLTVL.

The CDR3 here is CSARGEYGYTF. The CDR3 DNA follows: TGCAGTGCTAGAGGCGAATATGGCTACACCTTC. The J gene is TRBJ1-2, the V gene TRBV20-1, with D unclear. The V and J ends lost 1 base and 5 bases respectively, with 5 bases between them. The CDR3 has 11 residues. Germline assignment: CDR1 DFQATT and CDR2 SNEGSKA (reference sequence).

V gene TRBV6-1 combines with J gene TRBJ2-7; a possible D gene is TRBD1 (6 bases). V gave up 10 bases and J gave up 3 bases, with 13 bases separating them. The CDR3 runs to 12 residues. Germline V gene lookup returns CDR1 MNHNS and CDR2 SASEGT. DNA of the CDR3: TGTGCCACCCTCAGGGGAAACTACGAGCAGTACTTC. Translation gives CATLRGNYEQYF.

The chain combines TRBV18 with TRBJ1-6; TRBD1 matches 10 bases. In germline, CDR1 is KGHSH, CDR2 LQKENI. The CDR3 runs 15 residues. V gave up 6 bases and J gave up 7 bases; unmatched junction bases: 6. The CDR3 protein is CASSRGTGANSPLHF. The DNA of the CDR3 is TGTGCCAGCTCTCGAGGGACAGGGGCAAATTCACCCCTCCACTTT.

This chain links TRBV6-1 with TRBJ2-1; TRBD2 might be the D (5 bases). Trimming took 2 bases from V and 1 from J, leaving 9 bases between them. CDR1 MNHNS and CDR2 SASEGT come from the germline V gene. The CDR3 totals 15 residues. As DNA, the CDR3 is TGTGCCAGCAGTGAAATGAGCGGATCCTACAATGAGCAGTTCTTC. It is translated as CASSEMSGSYNEQFF.

The chain is built from TRBV4-1 and TRBJ1-6, with unresolved D. Germline lookup yields CDR1 MGHRA and CDR2 YSYEKL. The CDR3 runs to 15 residues. V lost 1 base to trimming and J lost 9 bases, with 13 bases between them. This CDR3 reads CASSQGTANVSPLHF. CDR3 nucleotides: TGCGCCAGCAGCCAAGGAACAGCTAATGTTTCACCCCTCCACTTT.

This clone was seen more than once but under ten times. The gene calls are TRBV28 and TRBJ2-7, with 8 bases aligning to TRBD1. The CDR3 length is 13 residues. The V and J ends lost 6 bases and 5 bases, in that order; junction bases with no gene match: 6. Germline V gives CDR1 MDHEN, CDR2 SYDVKM. The CDR3 sequence is CASRGQGNDEQYF. The CDR3 coding sequence is TGTGCCAGCAGAGGACAGGGTAACGACGAGCAGTACTTC.

The V call is TRBV28, the J call TRBJ2-2, with D possibly being TRBD1 (5 bases). The germline V and J ends were trimmed by 8 bases and 4 bases, with 17 bases remaining between them. CDR3 length equals 15 residues. In germline, CDR1 is MDHEN, CDR2 SYDVKM. This CDR3 is CASVWGGEFTGELFF. CDR3 sequence (DNA): TGTGCCAGCGTGTGGGGCGGCGAGTTCACCGGGGAGCTGTTTTTT.

The chain has TRBV5-4 and TRBJ2-7, with 9 bases identical to TRBD1. The V gene's germline CDR1 is SGHNT and CDR2 YYREEE (reference sequence). CDR3 length: 15 amino acids. With 0 bases clipped from V and 3 bases from J, the junction kept 4 bases outside the gene matches. CDR3 in amino acids: CASSLGTGVVYEQYF. In DNA form, the CDR3 reads TGTGCCAGCAGCTTGGGGACAGGGGTAGTCTACGAGCAGTACTTC.

The V gene is TRBV7-8, the J gene TRBJ1-5; the D is unclear. Per the germline V gene, CDR1 is SGHVS and CDR2 is FQNEAQ. Between the trimmed V and J ends, which lost 2 bases and 6 bases, there was a span of 8 bases. The CDR3 is 13 amino acids. The CDR3 loop is CASSLFEGQPQHF. The CDR3 DNA is TGTGCCAGCAGCTTATTTGAGGGTCAGCCCCAGCATTTT.

This chain joins TRBV6-6 and TRBJ2-7; 7 bases line up with TRBD1. Trimming took 4 bases from V and 5 from J; bases not matched to a gene: 8. The CDR3 consists of 14 residues. The germline CDR1 and CDR2 sequences are MNHNY and SVGAGI (reference sequence). The CDR3 protein is CASSSLNRGHEQYF. The CDR3 DNA follows: TGTGCCAGCAGTTCCCTAAACAGGGGACACGAGCAGTACTTC.

The chain employs TRBV5-1 and TRBJ2-7, with 15 positions matching TRBD2. Per the germline V gene, CDR1 is SGHRS and CDR2 is YFSETQ. V trimming: 3 bases; J trimming: 2 bases; junction bases outside the gene matches: 3. The CDR3 spans 16 residues. The CDR3 loop is CASSWTSGRGPYEQYF. CDR3 nucleotides: TGCGCCAGCAGCTGGACTAGCGGGAGGGGGCCCTACGAGCAGTACTTC.

In the case of this clone: Distinct nucleotide sequences in the sample also encode this CDR3. The chain carries TRBV6-1 and TRBJ1-6; no firm D call. V lost 0 bases and J lost 7, with 4 bases in between. The CDR3 consists of 13 residues. CDR1 and CDR2 from the germline V gene are MNHNS and SASEGT. The CDR3 region is CASSEASNSPLHF. CDR3 coding DNA: TGTGCCAGCAGTGAAGCGAGCAATTCACCCCTCCACTTT.

A remark on this clone: Other nucleotide sequences in the sample specify the same CDR3. V and J are TRBV5-4 and TRBJ2-3; possibly TRBD2 for D (7 bases). Trimming left V 4 bases short and J 1 base short, with 10 bases between. CDR3 length: 14 amino acids. Germline V gene lookup returns CDR1 SGHNT and CDR2 YYREEE (reference sequence). This chain's CDR3 is CASSQGGGTDTQYF. The CDR3 DNA follows: TGTGCCAGCAGCCAAGGGGGGGGCACAGATACGCAGTATTTT.

The rearrangement joins TRBV28 to TRBJ1-1; a possible D gene is TRBD1 (5 bases). The V gene's germline CDR1 is MDHEN and CDR2 SYDVKM. The CDR3 is 12 amino acids. The ends were cut back, 2 bases at V and 12 bases at J, with 13 bases in the middle. CDR3 nucleotides: TGTGCCAGCAGTTTACGTCAGGGTAGGTCTTTCTTT. As protein: CASSLRQGRSFF.

The chain combines TRBV6-5 with TRBJ2-7; D unclear. CDR3 length: 12 amino acids. Trimming took off 4 bases at V and 4 bases at J, with 8 bases between the two ends. Germline lookup yields CDR1 MNHEY and CDR2 SVGAGI. CDR3 sequence reads: CASSSTDYEQYF. CDR3 nucleotide sequence: TGTGCCAGCAGTTCCACGGATTACGAGCAGTACTTC.

V usage is TRBV27 and J usage is TRBJ1-5; D is unclear. The CDR3 consists of 14 residues. V shed 3 bases and J shed 2 bases, with 8 bases lying between them. Looked up from germline, CDR1 is MNHEY and CDR2 is SMNVEV (reference sequence). In DNA form, the CDR3 reads TGTGCCAGCAGTTTGGTAATAGGCAATCAGCCCCAGCATTTT. Translated, it gives CASSLVIGNQPQHF.